These T cell receptor beta chains were read from a single sample in a study of T-cell memory formation after mild COVID-19. One entry per CDR3 protein results from TCRdb running MiXCR on the 5' RACE reads. The sample has over 130,000 distinct CDR3 sequences, around 14% seen once. Sequencing input: PBMCs or a T cell subset sorted from them (not recorded which). The receptors stem from an adult woman who had mild COVID-19 (a few samples of this study predate the infection). Cell type and time point are not known. Each CDR3 is given with its conserved first and last residue. Fields, in order: J gene, clone size, V gene, CDR3 protein. The size of a clone is reported for some rows only, either as once, few or many, or as a class for expanded clones.

TRBJ1-1	few	TRBV5-1	CASSMRQGMNTEAFF
TRBJ2-7	-	TRBV7-8	CASSSSGTAYEQYF
TRBJ2-5	few	TRBV24-1	CATSDLASGRAFETQYF
TRBJ2-3	once	TRBV9	CASSVAPPEDTQYF
TRBJ1-5	-	TRBV7-9	CASSLPNSNQPQHF
TRBJ1-2	-	TRBV7-9	CASSSSWAEAPNYGYTF
TRBJ2-1	few	TRBV7-9	CASSPRALAGPSSYNEQFF
TRBJ1-1	few	TRBV29-1	CSVEGFNTEAFF
TRBJ2-5	few	TRBV6-6	CASSYSGQGLETQYF
TRBJ1-1	-	TRBV2	CASTSGKNTEAFF
TRBJ2-3	-	TRBV12-3/TRBV12-4	CASSLPTGITDTQYF
TRBJ2-5	-	TRBV30	CAWSFNQETQYF
TRBJ2-5	-	TRBV24-1	CATPRPVQGLCETQYF
TRBJ2-1	-	TRBV12-3/TRBV12-4	CASSLQRGYNEQFF
TRBJ1-5	few	TRBV6-2/TRBV6-3	CASSRDRDSSNQPQHF
TRBJ1-1	few	TRBV20-1	CSARDDRKSTEAFF
TRBJ2-7	-	TRBV5-1	CASRNGGGTEQYF
TRBJ2-7	many	TRBV20-1	CSAPWVGYEQYF
TRBJ1-2	few	TRBV19	CASLGRPYGYTF
TRBJ2-2	-	TRBV12-3/TRBV12-4	CASSLEGGGRELFF
TRBJ2-1	few	TRBV19	CASRRQDLSYNEQFF
TRBJ2-7	few	TRBV10-3	CALGPGNEQYF
TRBJ1-2	few	TRBV24-1	CATSDPLEGAYGYTF
TRBJ1-1	-	TRBV29-1	CSVGLGGTEAFF
TRBJ2-5	few	TRBV7-8	CASSLSGGPQETQYF
TRBJ1-1	few	TRBV4-3	CASSQVAVGLNTEAFF
TRBJ2-1	-	TRBV12-5	CASGLGASGTYNEQFF
TRBJ1-4	-	TRBV28	CASSPPVELKLFF
TRBJ1-1	-	TRBV7-9	CASSPSVGLWTEAFF
TRBJ1-1	-	TRBV9	CASSSGGGGLTEAFF
TRBJ2-7	-	TRBV2	CASSEGGSQYYEQYF
TRBJ2-5	few	TRBV12-3/TRBV12-4	CASSFGSGGAGETQYF
TRBJ1-1	few	TRBV9	CASSPGRDGDTEAFF
TRBJ2-1	many	TRBV11-3	CASSARLAGRNEQFF
TRBJ2-7	few	TRBV4-1	CASSQASPAETTSYEQYF
TRBJ2-7	-	TRBV4-2	CASSHSKVIATHEQYF
TRBJ1-1	-	TRBV3-1	CASSPSGVGRGLGTEAFF
TRBJ1-1	few	TRBV3-1	CASSPYMNTEAFF
TRBJ2-1	few	TRBV10-3	CAISDSRRGRAAYNEQFF
TRBJ2-7	-	TRBV9	CASSEGDRGTYEQYF
TRBJ2-1	few	TRBV5-6	CASSPTGTDGNEQFF